This T cell receptor (beta chain) was sequenced in a study of T cells in Graves' hyperthyroidism and ophthalmopathy. Whole-study findings and limits: Peripheral blood also featured most of the thyroid clonotypes expanded above 0.001. In simple terms, a model built on 13 V-J features told ophthalmopathy apart from stable hyperthyroidism.

This clonotype was counted at least ten times. Its specificity is not known. In making diagnoses, clinical symptoms, serum thyroxine and TRAb, thyroid ultrasound and orbital computed tomography were all used. It was less than 13 ml of fresh peripheral blood that supplied the PBMCs. The germline V gene encodes CDR1 SGHDT and CDR2 YYEEEE. V lost 2 bases to trimming and J lost 5 bases, with 20 bases between them. The CDR3 length is 17 residues. TCR beta CDR3 sequences were amplified from RNA transcripts. HTBI primers were used for first-round RT-PCR of the TCR CDR3. TCRdb redid the calling of the multiplex PCR reads with MiXCR, one entry per CDR3 protein. The sample lists 660,000 or so distinct CDR3 sequences, around 20% occurring once.

Sequencing used blood. This clonotype was sampled from a man younger than 40 with Graves' ophthalmopathy. The genes are TRBV5-6 and TRBJ2-1; TRBD2 is a possible D gene (6 bases). CDR3 protein: CASSFGLVRERDNEQFF. DNA of the CDR3: TGTGCCAGCAGCTTCGGGTTGGTTCGGGAGCGGGACAATGAGCAGTTCTTC.